One sample yielded the 29 T cell receptor beta chains listed below, sequenced in a study of T cells in tumors after PD-1 blockade. Using immunoSEQ multiplex PCR, the repertoire was profiled, and TCRdb retains in-frame clones only, with some absent. This sample yields over 10,000 clones, of which about 60% are seen a single time; roughly 15% belongs to the top ten. Material: tumor tissue, obtained before anti-PD-1 treatment. The receptors originated from a human donor with basal cell carcinoma.

The chain uses TRBV28 and TRBJ1-1; a possible D gene is TRBD1 (5 bases). The length of the CDR3 is 13 residues. Germline CDR1 reads MDHEN; CDR2 reads SYDVKM. The V end was cut by 6 bases, the J end by 12 bases, with 20 bases between. The CDR3 DNA reads TGTGCCAGCAGCCTCGATCTAGGGGTAATTACTTTCTTT. Protein sequence: CASSLDLGVITFF.

Sample share makes this clone medium-sized. The chain combines TRBV7-9 with TRBJ1-1, with D possibly matching TRBD1 (5 bases). This CDR3 comprises 17 residues. V was clipped by 4 bases and J by 4 bases, with 22 bases between them. Germline CDR1 reads SEHNR; CDR2 reads FQNEAQ (reference sequence). The CDR3: CASSYPGVGGGGTEAFF. Here the CDR3 DNA reads TGTGCCAGCAGCTACCCCGGGGTTGGCGGGGGGGGCACTGAAGCTTTCTTT.

Within the sample, this clone is medium-sized. This chain uses TRBV11-1 with TRBJ1-2; D not resolved. V shed 6 bases and J shed 3 bases, with 11 bases lying between them. The V gene's germline CDR1 is SGHAT and CDR2 FQDESV (reference sequence). This CDR3 contains 13 residues. Here the CDR3 reads CASRQPGDYGYTF. The DNA for the CDR3 is TGTGCCAGCAGGCAACCGGGAGACTATGGCTACACCTTC.

V usage is TRBV9 and J usage is TRBJ1-3; 8 nucleotides line up with TRBD1. Trimming took 3 bases from V and 3 from J; bases not matched to a gene: 2. The germline gives CDR1 SGDLS, CDR2 YYNGEE. There are 14 residues in the CDR3. The CDR3 reads CASSAGTGGNTIYF. The DNA of the CDR3 is TGTGCCAGCAGCGCGGGGACAGGTGGAAACACCATATATTTT.

This chain uses TRBV11-3 with TRBJ2-3; D may be TRBD1 (5 bases). Germline V gene lookup returns CDR1 SGHNT and CDR2 YENEEA. Deletions cut 10 bases from V and 4 bases from J, with 9 bases between. The CDR3 extends over 11 amino acids. The DNA for the CDR3 is TGTGCCACCAGGGCTGCAGATACGCAGTATTTT. Protein product: CATRAADTQYF.

The chain carries TRBV9 and TRBJ2-1; TRBD2 matches at 13 bases. The CDR3 loop spans 15 amino acids. V dropped 0 bases and J dropped 9; count of bases not matched to a gene: 3. Germline CDR1 reads SGDLS; CDR2 reads YYNGEE. CDR3 bases: TGTGCCAGCAGCGTAGAGGGACTAGCGGGAATTGAGCAGTTCTTC. Its translation is CASSVEGLAGIEQFF.

The table lists this clone with a few counts. This chain uses TRBV19 with TRBJ2-1; 10 nucleotides align to TRBD2. The germline CDR1 and CDR2 sequences are LNHDA and SQIVND (reference sequence). V gave up 3 bases and J gave up 8 bases; unmatched junction bases: 4. This CDR3 region has 14 residues. CDR3 DNA sequence: TGTGCCAGTAGTATTATCCTAGCGGGAGATGAGCAGTTCTTC. Translation: CASSIILAGDEQFF.

By sample share, this clone is medium-sized (0.01 to 0.1%). The chain employs TRBV5-1 and TRBJ2-1; no clear D gene. V shed 2 bases and J shed 8 bases, with 14 bases lying between them. The CDR3 extends over 14 amino acids. CDR1 SGHRS and CDR2 YFSETQ come from the germline V gene. CDR3 DNA sequence: TGCGCCAGCAGCTTAGGGCTGGAGAGGCATGAGCAGTTCTTC. Protein: CASSLGLERHEQFF.

This clone was observed once. This chain connects TRBV29-1 to TRBJ2-1, with TRBD2 matching over 7 bases. Looked up from germline, CDR1 is SQVTM and CDR2 is ANQGSEA. Unmatched junction bases numbered 10, after V lost 2 bases and J lost 0 bases. The CDR3 totals 17 residues. The chain's CDR3 is CSVENHGGVSSYNEQFF. The DNA for the CDR3 is TGCAGCGTTGAAAATCATGGGGGGGTCAGCTCCTACAATGAGCAGTTCTTC.

The chain is built from TRBV7-8 and TRBJ2-2, with a weak D call TRBD2 (6 bases). Germline CDR1 reads SGHVS; CDR2 reads FQNEAQ. The CDR3 is 15 residues long. Trimming pared 2 bases from V and 6 bases from J, leaving 13 bases between. The CDR3, as DNA: TGTGCCAGCAGCTTATTGGGGGAGGAGGCCGGGGAGCTGTTTTTT. Encoded protein: CASSLLGEEAGELFF.

This chain joins TRBV6-5 and TRBJ2-3; 8 bases map to TRBD2. In germline, CDR1 is MNHEY, CDR2 SVGAGI. V was clipped by 0 bases and J by 5 bases; unmatched bases: 4. This CDR3 has 15 amino acids. CDR3 sequence reads: CASSYSSGVVDTQYF. The CDR3 DNA reads TGTGCCAGCAGTTACTCTAGCGGGGTTGTAGATACGCAGTATTTT.

J is TRBJ2-7 and V is TRBV7-9, with TRBD1 as a possible D gene (6 bases). CDR1 is SEHNR and CDR2 is FQNEAQ in the germline V gene (reference sequence). The CDR3 has 12 residues. V lost 5 bases and J lost 2, with 7 bases in between. The CDR3 region is CASSRQAYEQYF. The CDR3 DNA follows: TGTGCCAGCAGCCGACAGGCCTACGAGCAGTACTTC.

This rearrangement joins TRBV7-2 to TRBJ2-1; no firm D call. Germline V lookup: CDR1 SGHTA, CDR2 FQGNSA. The V end was cut by 3 bases, the J end by 9 bases, with 12 bases between. The CDR3 runs to 13 residues. The CDR3 loop is CASSFTTLGEQFF. The CDR3, as DNA: TGTGCCAGCAGCTTTACAACCCTGGGTGAGCAGTTCTTC.

The gene calls are TRBV7-6 and TRBJ2-7, with D perhaps being TRBD1 or TRBD2 (5 bases each). V lost 1 base and J lost 2, with 9 bases in between. The germline CDR1 and CDR2 sequences are SGHVS and FNYEAQ. There are 14 residues in the CDR3. The CDR3 DNA sequence: TGTGCCAGCAGCTTAGATGAGGGGCCCTACGAGCAGTACTTC. Translated, it gives CASSLDEGPYEQYF.

This chain links TRBV28 with TRBJ2-1; D is unresolved. The germline V and J ends were trimmed by 5 bases and 8 bases, with 13 bases remaining between them. CDR3 length: 13 amino acids. Germline loops: CDR1 MDHEN, CDR2 SYDVKM. The CDR3 DNA is TGTGCCAGCAGTCCCTCTAACGCAGATGAGCAGTTCTTC. This sequence encodes CASSPSNADEQFF.

This clone showed up just a few times. V and J are TRBV15 and TRBJ1-1; D unclear. V shed 0 bases and J shed 5 bases, with 13 bases lying between them. CDR1 and CDR2 from the germline V gene are LNHNV and YYDKDF (reference sequence). The CDR3 is 15 amino acids. The CDR3 coding sequence is TGTGCCACCAGCAGAGATTTCTGGGATGAGACTGAAGCTTTCTTT. This encodes CATSRDFWDETEAFF.

The rearrangement links TRBV7-8 to TRBJ2-1; 12 nucleotides agree with TRBD2. J was trimmed by 12 bases and V by 0 bases; bases with no gene match: 9. CDR1 is SGHVS, CDR2 FQNEAQ, per germline. This CDR3 is built from 16 residues. CDR3 nucleotides: TGTGCCAGCAGCTTAGCCCCTAGCGGGGGGGGCCGAGGGCAGTTCTTC. Its protein is CASSLAPSGGGRGQFF.

The V and J genes are TRBV19 and TRBJ2-2; TRBD2 agrees at 10 bases. In germline, CDR1 is LNHDA, CDR2 SQIVND (reference sequence). The V gene end was trimmed by 7 bases and the J gene end by 4 bases; junction bases not matched to a gene: 6. The length of the CDR3 is 15 residues. The CDR3 DNA reads as TGTGCCAGTACTCCTGCTAGCGGGAGCACCGGGGAGCTGTTTTTT. Its protein is CASTPASGSTGELFF.

This clone was picked up a small number of times. Sequence at one end of the junction differs from germline and may be a read error. DNA for the CDR3: TGTGCCAGCAGCTCTGGGACTAAATTGGGTTTT. This codes for CASSSGTKLGF. This sequence joins TRBV5-8 and TRBJ1-4, with D maybe TRBD1 (5 bases). Germline V gene lookup returns CDR1 SGHTS and CDR2 YDEGEE. This CDR3 spans 11 amino acids.

This chain joins TRBV7-2 and TRBJ2-7, with 9 nucleotides matching TRBD2. The germline gives CDR1 SGHTA, CDR2 FQGNSA. The CDR3 has 15 residues. V shed 10 bases and J 4 bases; nucleotides not matched to a gene: 14. This CDR3 is CATSMGAGGQYEQYF. Written as DNA, the CDR3 is TGTGCCACCTCAATGGGGGCGGGGGGGCAGTACGAGCAGTACTTC.

The chain is built from TRBV5-1 and TRBJ1-2; D is uncertain. The CDR3 spans 12 residues. Germline lookup yields CDR1 SGHRS and CDR2 YFSETQ. The V end was cut by 0 bases, the J end by 7 bases, with 7 bases between. The DNA for the CDR3 is TGCGCCAGCAGCTTGGGAGCTCCTGGCTACACCTTC. Its translation is CASSLGAPGYTF.

This chain uses TRBV6-1 with TRBJ1-1; TRBD1 might be the D (5 bases). Germline values: CDR1 MNHNS, CDR2 SASEGT. CDR3 length: 14 amino acids. Trimming left V 0 bases short and J 4 bases short, with 9 bases between. The CDR3 DNA reads TGTGCCAGCAGTGAAGCTAGGGGCTTCACTGAAGCTTTCTTT. Translated, it gives CASSEARGFTEAFF.

V usage is TRBV12-3 or TRBV12-4 and J usage is TRBJ1-1; D ambiguous. V was shortened by 2 bases and J by 3 bases, with 7 bases between the two germline ends. The CDR3 extends over 13 amino acids. The chain's CDR3 is CASSLTRDTEAFF. The CDR3 nucleotides read TGTGCCAGCAGTTTAACTCGGGACACTGAAGCTTTCTTT.

The chain employs TRBV7-9 and TRBJ2-1; TRBD2 matches 7 bases. Germline V gene sequence: CDR1 SEHNR, CDR2 FQNEAQ (reference sequence). The length of the CDR3 is 13 residues. After removal of 7 bases from V and 4 bases from J, the junction contained 4 bases not matched to a gene. The CDR3 sequence is CASNSGLYNEQFF. The CDR3 DNA reads as TGTGCCAGCAACTCGGGACTATACAATGAGCAGTTCTTC.

CDR3 sequence (DNA): TGTGCCAGCAGTGAGGACCCCAATCAGCCCCAGCATTTT. Its protein product is CASSEDPNQPQHF. The gene calls are TRBV2 and TRBJ1-5, with D uncertain. The V and J ends lost 3 bases and 3 bases respectively, with 6 bases between them. Germline CDR1 reads SNHLY; CDR2 reads FYNNEI. This CDR3 is built from 13 residues. The full variable domain, rest sourced from reference TRBV2 and TRBJ1-5, is EPEVTQTPSHQVTQMGQEVILRCVPISNHLYFYWYRQILGQKVEFLVSFYNNEISEKSEIFDDQFSVERPDGSNFTLKIRSTKLEDSAMYFCASSEDPNQPQHFGDGTRLSIL.

The rearrangement links TRBV7-2 to TRBJ2-3; 9 bases fit TRBD2. J lost 4 bases, V lost 5 bases, and 10 bases had no gene match. This CDR3 has 16 amino acids. Germline V gene sequence: CDR1 SGHTA, CDR2 FQGNSA. The CDR3 DNA sequence: TGTGCCAGCAGCCCGAATCCGCGGGGGGGCGCAGATACGCAGTATTTT. Protein sequence: CASSPNPRGGADTQYF.

This rearrangement joins TRBV30 to TRBJ1-5, with 7 bases matching TRBD1. This CDR3 spans 14 amino acids. J gave up 2 bases and V 2 bases, and 3 bases lay outside the gene matches. Per the germline V gene, CDR1 is GTSNPN and CDR2 is SVGIG (reference sequence). CDR3 bases: TGTGCCTGGAGTCAAGGGGGCGGCAATCAGCCCCAGCATTTT. It specifies CAWSQGGGNQPQHF.

The rearrangement links TRBV20-1 to TRBJ1-1; D not resolved. The germline CDR1 and CDR2 sequences are DFQATT and SNEGSKA (reference sequence). CDR3 length: 11 amino acids. Between the trimmed V and J ends, which lost 6 bases and 2 bases, there was a span of 7 bases. The CDR3 loop is CSALGNTEAFF. The CDR3 region has the DNA TGCAGTGCGCTGGGAAACACTGAAGCTTTCTTT.

The gene calls are TRBV2 and TRBJ2-4; 7 bases are a match to TRBD2. V was clipped by 5 bases and J by 0 bases; unmatched bases: 4. CDR1 is SNHLY and CDR2 is FYNNEI in the germline V gene. This CDR3 has 15 residues. The CDR3 DNA follows: TGTGCCAGCAGTCGGGAGGCAGGAGCCAAAAACATTCAGTACTTC. The encoded protein is CASSREAGAKNIQYF.